The clone carrying this T cell receptor beta chain was detected many times. This sample stems from a study of early T cells in non-severe SARS-CoV-2 infection. The CDR3 length is 14 residues. Losses at the gene ends were 2 bases for V and 2 bases for J; bases not matched to a gene: 3. The germline V gene has CDR1 MNHNS and CDR2 SASEGT. TCRdb used MiXCR to reprocess the 5' RACE reads, holding one entry per CDR3 protein. The sample has some 45,000 distinct CDR3 sequences, 3% to 4% seen once. Input material: whole blood. The chain has TRBV6-1 and TRBJ2-7, with 7 bases identical to TRBD1. The receptor was isolated from an adult who was a healthcare worker with PCR-confirmed SARS-CoV-2 infection or an uninfected control (not recorded which). The CDR3 here is CASSEPGQTYEQYF. The CDR3 DNA reads TGTGCCAGCAGTGAACCGGGACAGACCTACGAGCAGTACTTC.